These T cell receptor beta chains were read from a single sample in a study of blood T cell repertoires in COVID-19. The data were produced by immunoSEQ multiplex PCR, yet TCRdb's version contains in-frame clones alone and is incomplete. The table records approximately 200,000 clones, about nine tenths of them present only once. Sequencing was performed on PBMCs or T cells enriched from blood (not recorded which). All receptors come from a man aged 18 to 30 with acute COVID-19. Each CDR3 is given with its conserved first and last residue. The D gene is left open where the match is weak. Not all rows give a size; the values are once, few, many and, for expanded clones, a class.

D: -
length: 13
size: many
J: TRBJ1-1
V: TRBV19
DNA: TGTGCCAGTAATATACTGGGGGGCACTGAAGCTTTCTTT
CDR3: CASNILGGTEAFF

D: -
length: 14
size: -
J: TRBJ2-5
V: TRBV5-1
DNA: TGCGCCAGCACCCCCTACCGGGGTCGGGAGACCCAGTACTTC
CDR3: CASTPYRGRETQYF

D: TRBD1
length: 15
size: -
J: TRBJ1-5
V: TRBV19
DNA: TGTGCCAGTAGTATGGGGAGGCAGACAGGGGAGCCCCAGCATTTT
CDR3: CASSMGRQTGEPQHF

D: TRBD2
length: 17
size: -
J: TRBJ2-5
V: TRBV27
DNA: TGTGCCAGCAGTTTACGGCTAGCGGGAGTCGGAGTAGAGACCCAGTACTTC
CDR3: CASSLRLAGVGVETQYF

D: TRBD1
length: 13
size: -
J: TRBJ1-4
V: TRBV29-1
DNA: TGCAGCGCCCTGACAGGGGTCGACGAAAAACTGTTTTTT
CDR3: CSALTGVDEKLFF

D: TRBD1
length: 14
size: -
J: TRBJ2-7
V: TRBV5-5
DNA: TGTGCCAGCAGCTTGGGGGGACAGGGGCGCGAGCAGTACTTC
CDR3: CASSLGGQGREQYF

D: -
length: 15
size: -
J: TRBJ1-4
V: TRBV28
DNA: TGTGCCAGCAGTTTAGAGGGGACTACTAATGAAAAACTGTTTTTT
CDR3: CASSLEGTTNEKLFF

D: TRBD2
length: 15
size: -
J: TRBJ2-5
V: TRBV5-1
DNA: TGCGCCAGCAGCTCCGGGACTAGTAAGTTCGAGACCCAGTACTTC
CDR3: CASSSGTSKFETQYF

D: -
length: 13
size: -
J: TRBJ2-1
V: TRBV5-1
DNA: TGCGCCAGCAGCGGGGGGATTTACAATGAGCAGTTCTTC
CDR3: CASSGGIYNEQFF

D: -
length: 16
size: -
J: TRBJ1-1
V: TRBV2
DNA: TGTGCCAGCAGTGAGGGGGGTTGGATATTGAACACTGAAGCTTTCTTT
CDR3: CASSEGGWILNTEAFF

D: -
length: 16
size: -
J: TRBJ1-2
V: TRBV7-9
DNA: TGTGCCAGCAGCCTGTCCGAACCGACACCGGCCTATGGCTACACCTTC
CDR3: CASSLSEPTPAYGYTF

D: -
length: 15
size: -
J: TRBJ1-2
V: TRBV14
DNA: TGTGCCAGCAGCCGACTGGACGAGGGCCCCTATGGCTACACCTTC
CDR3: CASSRLDEGPYGYTF

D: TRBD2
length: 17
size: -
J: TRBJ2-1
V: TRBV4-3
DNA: TGCGCCAGCAGCCAAGGCAGTAGCGGGAGCTCCTACAATGAGCAGTTCTTC
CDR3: CASSQGSSGSSYNEQFF

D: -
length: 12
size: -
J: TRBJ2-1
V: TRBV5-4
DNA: TGTGCCAGCAGCTTGATAGTCGATGAGCAGTTCTTC
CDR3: CASSLIVDEQFF

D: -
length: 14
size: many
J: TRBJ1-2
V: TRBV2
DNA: TGTGCCAGCAGTGAAATCGGAGGGTCGGAGGGCTACACCTTC
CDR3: CASSEIGGSEGYTF

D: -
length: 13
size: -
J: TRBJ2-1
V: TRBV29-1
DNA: TGCAGCGTTGTCGGGGGTGCCCTCAATGAGCAGTTCTTC
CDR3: CSVVGGALNEQFF

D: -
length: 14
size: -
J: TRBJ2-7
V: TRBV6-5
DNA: TGTGCCAGCAGTCTAGCCGGGGGTTTGGACGAGCAGTACTTC
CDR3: CASSLAGGLDEQYF

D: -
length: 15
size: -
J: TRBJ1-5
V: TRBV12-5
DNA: TGTGCTAGTGGTTTGGTAGGGGAGGGCAATCAGCCCCAGCATTTT
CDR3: CASGLVGEGNQPQHF

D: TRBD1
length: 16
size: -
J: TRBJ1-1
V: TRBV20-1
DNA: TGCAGTGCTAGTAGTATTGTGGGACAGGGAAACACTGAAGCTTTCTTT
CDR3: CSASSIVGQGNTEAFF

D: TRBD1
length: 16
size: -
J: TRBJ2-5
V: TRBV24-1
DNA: TGTGCCACCAGTGATCCGTCTACAGGGGGCCCAGAGACCCAGTACTTC
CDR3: CATSDPSTGGPETQYF

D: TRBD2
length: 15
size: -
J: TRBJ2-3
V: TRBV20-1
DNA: TGCAGTGCTAGTACTAGCGGGAGGGCCTCAGATACGCAGTATTTT
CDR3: CSASTSGRASDTQYF

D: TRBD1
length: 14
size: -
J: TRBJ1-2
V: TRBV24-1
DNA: TGTGCCACCAGTGAGACAGGGTACGACTATGGCTACACCTTC
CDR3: CATSETGYDYGYTF

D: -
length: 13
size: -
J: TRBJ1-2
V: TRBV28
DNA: TGTGCCAGCAGTCCTGGCAGGGAGGATGGCTACACCTTC
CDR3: CASSPGREDGYTF

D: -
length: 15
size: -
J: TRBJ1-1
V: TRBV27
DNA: TGTGCCAGCAGACACCGGGACACCCTCAACACTGAAGCTTTCTTT
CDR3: CASRHRDTLNTEAFF

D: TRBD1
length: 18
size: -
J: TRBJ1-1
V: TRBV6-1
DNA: TGTGCCAGCAGTGAAGCGCTTCCCAGGGGACAGGATAACACTGAAGCTTTCTTT
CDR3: CASSEALPRGQDNTEAFF

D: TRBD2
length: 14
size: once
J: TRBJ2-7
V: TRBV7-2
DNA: TGTGCCAGCAGCTCTAGCGGGAGGTCCTACGAGCAGTACTTC
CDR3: CASSSSGRSYEQYF

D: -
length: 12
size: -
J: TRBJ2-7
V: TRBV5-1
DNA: TGCGCCAGCAGCGGCGGCTCCTACGAGCAGTACTTC
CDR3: CASSGGSYEQYF

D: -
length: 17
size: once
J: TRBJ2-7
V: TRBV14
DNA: TGTGCCAGCAGCCAAGAGAGAGGGAAAAACAGGGCCTACGAGCAGTACTTC
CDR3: CASSQERGKNRAYEQYF

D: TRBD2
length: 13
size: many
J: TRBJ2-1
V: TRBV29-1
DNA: TGCAGCGTTGAGGGGACTATAGACAATGAGCAGTTCTTC
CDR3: CSVEGTIDNEQFF

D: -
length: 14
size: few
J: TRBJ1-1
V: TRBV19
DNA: TGTGCCAGTAGCCCACAGGGTCGGAACACTGAAGCTTTCTTT
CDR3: CASSPQGRNTEAFF

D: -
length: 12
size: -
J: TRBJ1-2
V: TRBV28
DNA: TGTGCCAGCAGTTCGGACATCTTTGGCTACACCTTC
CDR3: CASSSDIFGYTF

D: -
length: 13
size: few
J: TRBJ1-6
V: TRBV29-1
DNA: TGCAGCGTCCGGACAGCAACGGATTCACCCCTCCACTTT
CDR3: CSVRTATDSPLHF

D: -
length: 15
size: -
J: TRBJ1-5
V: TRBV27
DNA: TGTGCCAGCAGTTTAGGGGCGTTGAGCAATCAGCCCCAGCATTTT
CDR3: CASSLGALSNQPQHF

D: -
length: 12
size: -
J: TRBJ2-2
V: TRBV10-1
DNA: TGCGCCAGCAGTGAAGGGGACGGGGAGCTGTTTTTT
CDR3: CASSEGDGELFF

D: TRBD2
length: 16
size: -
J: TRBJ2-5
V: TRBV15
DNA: TGTGCCACCAGCAGAGATTCGTGGACTAGCGCTGGGACCCAGTACTTC
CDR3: CATSRDSWTSAGTQYF

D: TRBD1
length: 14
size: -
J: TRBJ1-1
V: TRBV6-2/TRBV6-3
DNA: TGTGCCAGCAGTTGGACAGGGATAATCACTGAAGCTTTCTTT
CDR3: CASSWTGIITEAFF

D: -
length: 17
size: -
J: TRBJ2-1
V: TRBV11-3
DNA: TGTGCCAGCAGCTTAAGTCCGCGACAGGTAGTTGACAATGAGCAGTTCTTC
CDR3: CASSLSPRQVVDNEQFF

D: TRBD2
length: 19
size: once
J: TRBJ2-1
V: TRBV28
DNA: TGTGCCAGCAGTCCTGGACTAGCGGGGGGAGTAAGCTCCTACAATGAGCAGTTCTTC
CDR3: CASSPGLAGGVSSYNEQFF

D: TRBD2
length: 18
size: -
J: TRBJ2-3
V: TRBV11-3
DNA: TGTGCCAGCAGCTCTCCATGGATAGCGGGTCATAGCACAGATACGCAGTATTTT
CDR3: CASSSPWIAGHSTDTQYF

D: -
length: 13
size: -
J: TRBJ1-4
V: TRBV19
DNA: TGTGCCAGTAGTCCCAGGGTTAATGAAAAACTGTTTTTT
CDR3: CASSPRVNEKLFF

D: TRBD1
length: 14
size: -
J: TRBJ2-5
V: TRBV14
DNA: TGTGCCAGCAGCCAAGATATGACAGGGGAGACCCAGTACTTC
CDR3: CASSQDMTGETQYF

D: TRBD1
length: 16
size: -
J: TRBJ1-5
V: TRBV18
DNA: TGTGCCAGCTCACCGGGACAGGGATATAGCAATCAGCCCCAGCATTTT
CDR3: CASSPGQGYSNQPQHF

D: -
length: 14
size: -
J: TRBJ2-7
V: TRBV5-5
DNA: TGTGCCAGCAGCCCTGCAACCGGTACCTACGAGCAGTACTTC
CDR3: CASSPATGTYEQYF

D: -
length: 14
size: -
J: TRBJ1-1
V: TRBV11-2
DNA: TGTGCCAGCAGCTTTGGACAGTTCTACACTGAAGCTTTCTTT
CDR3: CASSFGQFYTEAFF

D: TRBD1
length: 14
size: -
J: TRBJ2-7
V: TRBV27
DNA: TGTGCCAGCAGTTTAGAGGGGGCGAGAAACGAGCAGTACTTC
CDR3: CASSLEGARNEQYF

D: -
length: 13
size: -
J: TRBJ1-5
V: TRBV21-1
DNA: TGTGCCAGCAGCAAACAGCGAAATCAGCCCCAGCATTTT
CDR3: CASSKQRNQPQHF

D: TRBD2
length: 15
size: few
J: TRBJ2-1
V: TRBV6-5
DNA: TGTGCCAGCAGTTACGTGGCTAGCGGCTACAATGAGCAGTTCTTC
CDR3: CASSYVASGYNEQFF

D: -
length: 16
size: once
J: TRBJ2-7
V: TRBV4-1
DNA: TGCGCCAGCAGCCACGCGACGGGAACCGGGGCCTACGAGCAGTACTTC
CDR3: CASSHATGTGAYEQYF

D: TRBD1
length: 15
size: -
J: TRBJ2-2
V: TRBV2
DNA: TGTGCCACCGGATTACAGGGGGCGAACACCGGGGAGCTGTTTTTT
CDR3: CATGLQGANTGELFF

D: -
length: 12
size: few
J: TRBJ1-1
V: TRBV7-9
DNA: TGTGCCAGCAGTACAGATGCAGGAGAAGCTTTCTTT
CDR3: CASSTDAGEAFF

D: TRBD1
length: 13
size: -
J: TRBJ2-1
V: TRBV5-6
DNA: TGTGCCAGCGTGCGACAGGGGTACAATGAGCAGTTCTTC
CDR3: CASVRQGYNEQFF

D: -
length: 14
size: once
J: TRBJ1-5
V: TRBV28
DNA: TGTGCCAGCAGTATCTACAGGGTAGGGCAGCCCCAGCATTTT
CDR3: CASSIYRVGQPQHF

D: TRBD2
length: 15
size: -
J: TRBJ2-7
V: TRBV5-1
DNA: TGCGCCAGCAGCTTATTAGCGGGAAGCACCTACGAGCAGTACTTC
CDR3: CASSLLAGSTYEQYF

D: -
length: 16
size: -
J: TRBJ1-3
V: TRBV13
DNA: TGTGCCAGCAGCTTAATGGGGCCGCTCTCTGGAAACACCATATATTTT
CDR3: CASSLMGPLSGNTIYF

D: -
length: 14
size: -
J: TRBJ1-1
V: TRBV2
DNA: TGTGCCAGCAGTGTCCGGGACTGGAACACTGAAGCTTTCTTT
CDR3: CASSVRDWNTEAFF